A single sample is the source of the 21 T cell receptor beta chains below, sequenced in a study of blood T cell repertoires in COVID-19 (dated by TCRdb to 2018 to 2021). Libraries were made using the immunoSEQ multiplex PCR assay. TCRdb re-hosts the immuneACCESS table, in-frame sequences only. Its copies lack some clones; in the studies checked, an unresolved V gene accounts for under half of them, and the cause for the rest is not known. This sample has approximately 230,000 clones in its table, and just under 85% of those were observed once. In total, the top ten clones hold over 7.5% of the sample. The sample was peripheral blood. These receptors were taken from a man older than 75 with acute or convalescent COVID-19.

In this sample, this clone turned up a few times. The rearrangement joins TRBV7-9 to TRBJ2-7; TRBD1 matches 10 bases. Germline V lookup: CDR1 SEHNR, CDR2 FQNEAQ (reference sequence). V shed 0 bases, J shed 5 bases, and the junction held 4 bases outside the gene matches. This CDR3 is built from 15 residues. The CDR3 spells CASSLAGTGAHEQYF. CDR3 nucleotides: TGTGCCAGCAGCTTAGCCGGGACAGGGGCCCACGAGCAGTACTTC.

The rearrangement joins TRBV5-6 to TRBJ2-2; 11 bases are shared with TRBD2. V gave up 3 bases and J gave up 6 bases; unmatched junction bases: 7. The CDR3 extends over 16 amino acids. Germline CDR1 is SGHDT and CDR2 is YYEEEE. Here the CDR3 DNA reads TGTGCCAGCAGCTCTCCGGGACTAGCGGTGGCCGGGGAGCTGTTTTTT. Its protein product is CASSSPGLAVAGELFF.

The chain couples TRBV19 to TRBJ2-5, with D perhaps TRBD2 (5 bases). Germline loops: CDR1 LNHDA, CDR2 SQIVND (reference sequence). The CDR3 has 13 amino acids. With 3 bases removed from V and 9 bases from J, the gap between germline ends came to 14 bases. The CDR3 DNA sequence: TGTGCCAGTAGTATCGTGGCTTCGCGGGCCCAGTACTTC. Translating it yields CASSIVASRAQYF.

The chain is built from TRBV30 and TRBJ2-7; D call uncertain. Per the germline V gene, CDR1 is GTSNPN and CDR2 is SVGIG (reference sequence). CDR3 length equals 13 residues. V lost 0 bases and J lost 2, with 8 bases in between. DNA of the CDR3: TGTGCCTGGAGTGTACTCCGAACCTACGAGCAGTACTTC. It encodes CAWSVLRTYEQYF.

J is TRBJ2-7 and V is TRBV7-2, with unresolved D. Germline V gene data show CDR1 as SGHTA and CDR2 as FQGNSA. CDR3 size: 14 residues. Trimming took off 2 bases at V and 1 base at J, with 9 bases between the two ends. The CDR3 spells CASSLSARSYEQYF. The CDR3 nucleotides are TGTGCCAGCAGCTTATCCGCCAGATCCTACGAGCAGTACTTC.

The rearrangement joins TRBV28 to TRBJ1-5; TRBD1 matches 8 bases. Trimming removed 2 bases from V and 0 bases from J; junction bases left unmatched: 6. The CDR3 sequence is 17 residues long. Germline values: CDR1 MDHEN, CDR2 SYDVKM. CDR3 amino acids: CASSLRGQAVSNQPQHF. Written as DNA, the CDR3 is TGTGCCAGCAGTTTACGGGGACAGGCAGTTAGCAATCAGCCCCAGCATTTT.

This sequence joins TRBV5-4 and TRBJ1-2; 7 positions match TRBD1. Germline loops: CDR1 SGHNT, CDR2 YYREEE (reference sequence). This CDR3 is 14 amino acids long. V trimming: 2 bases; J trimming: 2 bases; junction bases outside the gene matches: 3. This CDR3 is CASSFGQDNYGYTF. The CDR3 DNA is TGTGCCAGCAGCTTCGGACAGGACAACTATGGCTACACCTTC. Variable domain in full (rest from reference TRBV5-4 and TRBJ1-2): ETGVTQSPTHLIKTRGQQVTLRCSSQSGHNTVSWYQQALGQGPQFIFQYYREEENGRGNFPPRFSGLQFPNYSSELNVNALELDDSALYLCASSFGQDNYGYTFGSGTRLTVV.

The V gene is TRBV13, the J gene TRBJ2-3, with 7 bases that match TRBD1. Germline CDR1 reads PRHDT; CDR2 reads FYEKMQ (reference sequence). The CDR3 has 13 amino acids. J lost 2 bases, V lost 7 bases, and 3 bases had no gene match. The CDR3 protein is CASKGTVTDTQYF. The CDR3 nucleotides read TGTGCCAGCAAGGGGACAGTCACAGATACGCAGTATTTT.

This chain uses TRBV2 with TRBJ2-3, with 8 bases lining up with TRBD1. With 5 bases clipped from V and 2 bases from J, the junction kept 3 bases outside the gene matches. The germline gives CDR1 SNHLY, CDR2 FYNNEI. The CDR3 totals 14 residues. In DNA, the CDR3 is TGTGCCAGCAGTCGACAGGGGATCACAGATACGCAGTATTTT. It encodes CASSRQGITDTQYF.

The CDR3 bases are TGTGCCACCCGCCCAGAATATAATTCACCCCTCCACTTT. Amino acids: CATRPEYNSPLHF. J is TRBJ1-6 and V is TRBV15; unclear D gene. V lost 8 bases and J 4 bases, leaving 9 bases between the germline ends. CDR1 and CDR2 (germline): LNHNV, YYDKDF (reference sequence). This CDR3 contains 13 residues.

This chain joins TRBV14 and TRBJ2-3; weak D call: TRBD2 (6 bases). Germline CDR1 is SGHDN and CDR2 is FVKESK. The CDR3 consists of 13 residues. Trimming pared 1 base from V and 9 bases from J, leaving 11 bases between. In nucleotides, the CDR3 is TGTGCCAGCAGCCAAGTCCGGGGGAACACGCAGTATTTT. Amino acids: CASSQVRGNTQYF. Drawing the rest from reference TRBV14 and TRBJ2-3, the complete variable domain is EAGVTQFPSHSVIEKGQTVTLRCDPISGHDNLYWYRRVMGKEIKFLLHFVKESKQDESGMPNNRFLAERTGGTYSTLKVQPAELEDSGVYFCASSQVRGNTQYFGPGTRLTVL.

The CDR3 loop reads CATVQDRGTDTQYF. The CDR3 bases are TGTGCCACCGTGCAAGACAGGGGGACAGATACGCAGTATTTT. The chain combines TRBV19 with TRBJ2-3; TRBD1 matches at 9 bases. The CDR3 is made up of 14 amino acids. The V gene end was trimmed by 10 bases and the J gene end by 3 bases; junction bases not matched to a gene: 8. Germline CDR1 is LNHDA and CDR2 is SQIVND (reference sequence).

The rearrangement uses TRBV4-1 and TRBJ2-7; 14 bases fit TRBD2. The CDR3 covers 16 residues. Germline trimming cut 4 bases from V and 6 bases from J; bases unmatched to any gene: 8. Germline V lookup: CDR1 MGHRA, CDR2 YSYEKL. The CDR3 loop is CASSPGLAGVYGEQYF. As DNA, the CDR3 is TGCGCCAGCAGCCCGGGACTAGCGGGAGTGTATGGCGAGCAGTACTTC.

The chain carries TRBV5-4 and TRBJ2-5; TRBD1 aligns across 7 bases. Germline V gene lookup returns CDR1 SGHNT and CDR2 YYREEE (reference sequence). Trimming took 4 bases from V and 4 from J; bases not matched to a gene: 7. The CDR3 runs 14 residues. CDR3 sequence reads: CASSRQQGPETQYF. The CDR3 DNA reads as TGTGCCAGCAGCAGACAACAGGGGCCAGAGACCCAGTACTTC.

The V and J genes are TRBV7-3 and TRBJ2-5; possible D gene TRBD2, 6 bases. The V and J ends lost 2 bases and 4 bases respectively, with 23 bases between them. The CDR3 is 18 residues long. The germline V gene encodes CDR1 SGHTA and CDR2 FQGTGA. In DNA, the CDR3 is TGTGCCAGCAGCTTAGGGGGGAGGAGCGCCTCCTGGGGAGAGACCCAGTACTTC. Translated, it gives CASSLGGRSASWGETQYF.

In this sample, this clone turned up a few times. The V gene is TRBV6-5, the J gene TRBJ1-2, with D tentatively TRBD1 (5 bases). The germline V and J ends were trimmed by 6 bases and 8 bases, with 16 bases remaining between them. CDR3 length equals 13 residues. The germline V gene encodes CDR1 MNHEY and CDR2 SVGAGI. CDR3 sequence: CASSPTQARGYTF. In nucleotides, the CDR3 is TGTGCCAGCAGCCCCACACAGGCTCGGGGCTACACCTTC.

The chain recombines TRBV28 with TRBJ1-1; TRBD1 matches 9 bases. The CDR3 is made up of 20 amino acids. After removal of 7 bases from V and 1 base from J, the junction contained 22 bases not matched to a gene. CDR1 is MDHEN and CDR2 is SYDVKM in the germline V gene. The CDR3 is CASIPPLQGVGQGKNTEAFF. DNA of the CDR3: TGTGCCAGCATTCCGCCCTTACAGGGGGTCGGACAGGGGAAGAACACTGAAGCTTTCTTT.

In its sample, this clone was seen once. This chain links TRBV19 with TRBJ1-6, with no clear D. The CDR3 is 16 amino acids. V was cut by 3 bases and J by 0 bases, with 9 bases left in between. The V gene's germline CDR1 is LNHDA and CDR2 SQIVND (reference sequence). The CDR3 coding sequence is TGTGCCAGTAGTATCTCGTATAGCTCCTATAATTCACCCCTCCACTTT. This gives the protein CASSISYSSYNSPLHF.

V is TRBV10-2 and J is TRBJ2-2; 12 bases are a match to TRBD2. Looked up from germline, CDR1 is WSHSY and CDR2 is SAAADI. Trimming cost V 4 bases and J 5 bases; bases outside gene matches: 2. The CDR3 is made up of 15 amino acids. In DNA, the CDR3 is TGCGCCAGCAGTGCCGGACTAGCGGGGACCGGGGAGCTGTTTTTT. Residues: CASSAGLAGTGELFF.

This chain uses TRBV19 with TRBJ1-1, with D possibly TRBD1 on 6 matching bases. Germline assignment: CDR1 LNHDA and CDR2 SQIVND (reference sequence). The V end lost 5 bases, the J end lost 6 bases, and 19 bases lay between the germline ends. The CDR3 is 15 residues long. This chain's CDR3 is CASSLWGMDSPEAFF. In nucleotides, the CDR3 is TGTGCCAGTAGTCTTTGGGGCATGGACAGCCCTGAAGCTTTCTTT.

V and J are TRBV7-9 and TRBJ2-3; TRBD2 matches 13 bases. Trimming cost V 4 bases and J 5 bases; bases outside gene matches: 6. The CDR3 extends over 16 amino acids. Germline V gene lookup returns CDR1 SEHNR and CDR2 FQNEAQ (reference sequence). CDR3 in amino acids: CASSSLAGGFGDTQYF. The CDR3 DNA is TGTGCCAGCAGCTCACTAGCGGGAGGGTTCGGAGATACGCAGTATTTT.